One sample yielded the 17 T cell receptor beta chains listed below, sequenced in a study of radiotherapy plus CTLA-4 blockade in lung cancer. Libraries were prepared by immunoSEQ multiplex PCR; TCRdb keeps only in-frame clonotypes and omits some of them. The repertoire holds over 70,000 clones, approximately 86% seen once, with just over 2% in the top ten. The source was peripheral blood, collected from a patient treated with radiotherapy plus ipilimumab. Receptors originate from a human donor with non-small cell lung cancer who had a partial response to radiotherapy plus ipilimumab.

Written as DNA, the CDR3 is TGTGCCAGCAGCCAGACTAGCGGGAGCTCCTACGAGCAGTACTTC. Its translation: CASSQTSGSSYEQYF. The chain is built from TRBV6-5 and TRBJ2-5, with 12 bases matching TRBD2. Matching the DNA end better, TRBJ2-7 makes the J call doubtful. The CDR3 covers 15 residues. Germline lookup yields CDR1 MNHEY and CDR2 SVGAGI.

The chain employs TRBV29-1 and TRBJ2-4; 10 bases line up with TRBD2. This CDR3 comprises 15 residues. Germline V gene sequence: CDR1 SQVTM, CDR2 ANQGSEA. V shed 1 base, J shed 9 bases, and the junction held 9 bases outside the gene matches. The CDR3 protein is CSVEVSGVAGGIQYF. The CDR3 DNA reads as TGCAGCGTTGAAGTATCGGGAGTAGCGGGAGGCATTCAGTACTTC.

This sequence joins TRBV6-5 and TRBJ1-1; tentatively, D is TRBD1 (5 bases). The CDR3 consists of 14 residues. V lost 7 bases and J 0 bases, leaving 12 bases between the germline ends. CDR1 and CDR2 from the germline V gene are MNHEY and SVGAGI. The chain's CDR3 is CASMAGLMNTEAFF. The CDR3 DNA is TGTGCCAGCATGGCAGGGCTCATGAACACTGAAGCTTTCTTT.

The chain links TRBV6-1 to TRBJ1-1; 9 nucleotides agree with TRBD1. Germline V gene lookup returns CDR1 MNHNS and CDR2 SASEGT. V lost 7 bases and J lost 5; bases outside the gene matches: 8. This CDR3 spans 14 amino acids. The CDR3 nucleotides are TGTGCCAGCAAGGCCGGACAGGGGTCGACTGAAGCTTTCTTT. Translation gives CASKAGQGSTEAFF.

This clone occurred once. The chain carries TRBV6-1 and TRBJ2-3, with D tentatively TRBD2 (5 bases). The CDR3 has 16 amino acids. V lost 2 bases and J lost 6, with 18 bases in between. Per germline, CDR1 MNHNS and CDR2 SASEGT. The CDR3 nucleotides are TGTGCCAGCAGTGAAATCGAGGGATTCATGAGGGATACGCAGTATTTT. Residues: CASSEIEGFMRDTQYF.

The chain has TRBV30 and TRBJ2-5; TRBD1 might be the D (5 bases). The CDR3 is 13 amino acids. Germline values: CDR1 GTSNPN, CDR2 SVGIG (reference sequence). V dropped 2 bases and J dropped 5 bases, with 12 bases sitting between them. The CDR3: CAWSPQGSETQYF. The CDR3 DNA reads TGTGCCTGGAGTCCCCAGGGTAGTGAGACCCAGTACTTC.

This chain connects TRBV28 to TRBJ1-2; the D gene is possibly TRBD1 (5 bases). The length of the CDR3 is 15 residues. Trimming stripped 6 bases from V and 2 bases from J, with 16 bases between. Per germline, CDR1 MDHEN and CDR2 SYDVKM. CDR3 region: CASSSPGYWNYGYTF. The CDR3 coding sequence is TGTGCCAGCAGCTCCCCAGGGTATTGGAACTATGGCTACACCTTC.

The chain recombines TRBV19 with TRBJ2-1, with TRBD2 identical over 9 bases. CDR3 size: 13 residues. CDR1 and CDR2 (germline): LNHDA, SQIVND (reference sequence). The J segment lost 6 bases and the V segment lost 10 bases, leaving 7 bases of the junction unmatched. The CDR3 sequence is CATAGLAPNEQFF. The CDR3 region has the DNA TGTGCCACTGCGGGACTAGCCCCCAATGAGCAGTTCTTC.

This chain links TRBV6-6 with TRBJ2-3, with a possible D match to TRBD2 (5 bases). Trimming took 2 bases from V and 4 from J, leaving 13 bases between them. Per the germline V gene, CDR1 is MNHNY and CDR2 is SVGAGI (reference sequence). This CDR3 has 15 amino acids. CDR3 bases: TGTGCCAGCAGTTACGGAACCGAGGGATCAGATACGCAGTATTTT. It yields the protein CASSYGTEGSDTQYF.

This sequence joins TRBV19 and TRBJ2-1; 13 bases line up with TRBD2. The V and J ends lost 6 bases and 1 base, in that order; junction bases with no gene match: 3. This CDR3 region has 16 residues. The germline V gene has CDR1 LNHDA and CDR2 SQIVND (reference sequence). This CDR3 reads CASRRTSGGSYNEQFF. The CDR3 bases are TGTGCCAGTAGGAGGACTAGCGGGGGATCCTACAATGAGCAGTTCTTC.

This clone was counted a few times. This chain joins TRBV7-9 and TRBJ2-1; D might be TRBD2 (6 bases). The CDR3 consists of 14 residues. The V gene's germline CDR1 is SEHNR and CDR2 FQNEAQ (reference sequence). Trimming left V 5 bases short and J 3 bases short, with 11 bases between. The CDR3 DNA follows: TGTGCCAGCAGCCAGGGACTCCGCTACAATGAGCAGTTCTTC. This translates into CASSQGLRYNEQFF.

This rearrangement joins TRBV2 to TRBJ2-1; no clear D gene. This CDR3 comprises 13 residues. V was cut by 3 bases and J by 4 bases, with 7 bases left in between. Germline CDR1 is SNHLY and CDR2 is FYNNEI. This CDR3 reads CASSDSGYNEQFF. Written as DNA, the CDR3 is TGTGCCAGCAGTGACTCGGGTTACAATGAGCAGTTCTTC.

The rearrangement uses TRBV15 and TRBJ2-1, with D hard to call. Germline assignment: CDR1 LNHNV and CDR2 YYDKDF (reference sequence). The CDR3 runs to 12 residues. V lost 3 bases, J lost 9 bases, and 9 bases lay in between. CDR3 sequence (DNA): TGTGCCACCAGCAGGGCCCAGTCTGAGCAGTTCTTC. Residues: CATSRAQSEQFF.

Within the sample, this clone is medium-sized (0.01 to 0.1%). J is TRBJ1-3 and V is TRBV6-1; D is ambiguous. V was cut by 3 bases and J by 1 base, with 7 bases left in between. The V gene's germline CDR1 is MNHNS and CDR2 SASEGT. The CDR3 is 14 amino acids. CDR3 in amino acids: CASSDYSSGNTIYF. DNA of the CDR3: TGTGCCAGCAGTGACTATTCTTCTGGAAACACCATATATTTT.

The chain combines TRBV5-5 with TRBJ2-7; 10 bases match TRBD1. Germline values: CDR1 SGHKS, CDR2 YYEKEE (reference sequence). V shed 0 bases, J shed 4 bases, and the junction held 1 base outside the gene matches. This CDR3 contains 14 residues. Here the CDR3 reads CASSLGTGGYEQYF. The DNA for the CDR3 is TGTGCCAGCAGCTTGGGGACAGGGGGTTACGAGCAGTACTTC.

Concerning this clone: The identical CDR3 is also encoded by other nucleotide sequences in the sample. The J gene is TRBJ2-1, the V gene TRBV19; TRBD2 agrees at 10 bases. V lost 4 bases to trimming and J lost 4 bases; unmatched junction nucleotides: 7. This CDR3 has 16 residues. Germline CDR1 LNHDA, CDR2 SQIVND (reference sequence). The CDR3 loop reads CASSTLAGASYNEQFF. CDR3 nucleotides: TGTGCCAGTAGTACCCTAGCGGGGGCTTCGTACAATGAGCAGTTCTTC.

The chain links TRBV9 to TRBJ2-1; TRBD2 matches 8 bases. The germline V gene encodes CDR1 SGDLS and CDR2 YYNGEE. The V gene end was trimmed by 4 bases and the J gene end by 2 bases; junction bases not matched to a gene: 8. CDR3 length: 16 amino acids. CDR3 loop: CASSFRGAGAYNEQFF. As DNA, the CDR3 is TGTGCCAGCAGCTTCCGCGGAGCGGGAGCCTACAATGAGCAGTTCTTC.